This is a list of T cell receptor beta chains from one sample in a study of T cells in Graves' hyperthyroidism and ophthalmopathy. TCRdb used MiXCR to reprocess the multiplex PCR reads, holding one entry per CDR3 protein. The data contain some 770,000 distinct CDR3 sequences, about a sixth of them seen just once; the ten biggest clones take up around 8.1%. The sequencing input was blood. The receptors come from a man aged 18 to 35 with Graves' hyperthyroidism. Each CDR3 is given with its conserved first and last residue. Fields, in order: V gene, clone size, J gene, D gene, CDR3 DNA, CDR3 protein. The D gene is left open where the match is weak. Only part of the rows carry a size: once, few, many, or a class if the clone is expanded.

>TRBV28|NA|TRBJ2-7|NA
TGTGCCAGCAGATCAATCGGGTCCATCTACGAGCAGTACTTC
CASRSIGSIYEQYF
>TRBV12-3/TRBV12-4|many|TRBJ2-2|TRBD1
TGTGCCAGCAGTTCCTGGACAGGGATGAACACCGGGGAGCTGTTTTTT
CASSSWTGMNTGELFF
>TRBV28|NA|TRBJ2-1|TRBD1
TGTGCCAGCAGTTCAGGGGGTTGGAATGAGCAGTTCTTC
CASSSGGWNEQFF
>TRBV20-1|many|TRBJ2-5|NA
TGCAGTGCTAGTGCAGAGACCCAGTACTTC
CSASAETQYF
>TRBV30|many|TRBJ2-2|TRBD1
TGTGCCTGGACAATGCAGTATGGACAGGGTACGAACACCGGGGAGCTGTTTTTT
CAWTMQYGQGTNTGELFF
>TRBV19|NA|TRBJ2-3|TRBD2
TGTGCCAGTACCCCGGGAGGGCCAGATACGCAGTATTTT
CASTPGGPDTQYF
>TRBV28|many|TRBJ1-5|NA
TGTGCCAGCCGACACCCGCCCCAAGGTCAGCCCCAGCATTTT
CASRHPPQGQPQHF
>TRBV2|many|TRBJ1-3|NA
TGTGCCAGCAGTGGAGGGGTGGGAAACACCATATATTTT
CASSGGVGNTIYF
>TRBV28|NA|TRBJ2-7|NA
TGTGCCAGCAGTTTTGGGTACAGGGAACCCTACGAGCAGTACTTC
CASSFGYREPYEQYF
>TRBV2|few|TRBJ2-7|TRBD2
TGTGCCAGCAGTGGGGGGGGACTAGAGGTTGGCGACGAGCAGTACTTC
CASSGGGLEVGDEQYF
>TRBV19|NA|TRBJ2-3|TRBD1
TGTGCCAGTATAGGGACAGGGGATACGCAGTATTTT
CASIGTGDTQYF
>TRBV11-2|many|TRBJ2-7|NA
TGTGCCAGCAGCTTAGATCCCGGGTTCTCCTACGAGCAGTACTTC
CASSLDPGFSYEQYF
>TRBV12-5|NA|TRBJ2-3|NA
TGTGCTAGTGGTTTGGCAGTAACAGATACGCAGTATTTT
CASGLAVTDTQYF
>TRBV30|NA|TRBJ1-5|NA
TGTGCCTGGACCCCCTGGGGTCTCCGGCAGCCCCAGCATTTT
CAWTPWGLRQPQHF
>TRBV5-1|few|TRBJ2-7|NA
TGCGCCAGCAGCTTGGCCAACACCGCGGACGAGCAGTACTTC
CASSLANTADEQYF
>TRBV30|few|TRBJ2-1|NA
TGTGCCTGGAGTGCTCCCCCCGGGGGCAACAACAATGAGCAGTTCTTC
CAWSAPPGGNNNEQFF
>TRBV5-4|NA|TRBJ2-3|NA
TGTGCCAGCAGCTTATTAGCGGAGCTCGGCGATACGCAGTATTTT
CASSLLAELGDTQYF
>TRBV30|few|TRBJ2-7|NA
TGTGCCTGGATTCGCCCCCCAAGGGGGGGTGAGGCAGACGCCTACGAGCAGTACTTC
CAWIRPPRGGEADAYEQYF
>TRBV27|many|TRBJ2-1|NA
TGTGCCAGCAGTCCCCATAAATACAATGAGCAGTTCTTC
CASSPHKYNEQFF
>TRBV6-1|few|TRBJ2-7|TRBD2
TGTGCCAGCAGGAGCCCTAGCGGGAGGAGCTACGAGCAGTACTTC
CASRSPSGRSYEQYF
>TRBV6-2/TRBV6-3|NA|TRBJ2-7|TRBD1
TGTGCCAGCAGCACACAGGGGGGAACCCCCTACGAGCAGTACTTC
CASSTQGGTPYEQYF
>TRBV11-1|many|TRBJ2-7|NA
TGTGCCAGCAGCACTTATGGCGGGGTCAATTACGAGCAGTACTTC
CASSTYGGVNYEQYF
>TRBV7-9|few|TRBJ2-1|TRBD1
TGTGCCAGCAGCTTAGTAAGGGGGCGCTCCTACAATGAGCAGTTCTTC
CASSLVRGRSYNEQFF
>TRBV7-9|few|TRBJ2-7|TRBD1
TGTGCCAGCAACTCGGGACAGGGATCCTACGAGCAGTACTTC
CASNSGQGSYEQYF
>TRBV28|many|TRBJ1-5|TRBD1
TGTGCCAGCAGTCCGCCCGGGACAGGGGAACAGCCCCAGCATTTT
CASSPPGTGEQPQHF
>TRBV24-1|NA|TRBJ1-1|NA
TGTGCCACCAGTGAACCGGGGTACACTGAAGCTTTCTTT
CATSEPGYTEAFF
>TRBV24-1|few|TRBJ2-5|NA
TGTGCCACCAGTGACCCGGGCCTCATAAGGGGTCAGTACTTC
CATSDPGLIRGQYF
>TRBV7-9|NA|TRBJ2-1|TRBD2
TGTGCCAGCACCCTTAGCGGGAGTCCTTCCTACAATGAGCAGTTCTTC
CASTLSGSPSYNEQFF
>TRBV27|NA|TRBJ1-1|NA
TGTGCCAGCCGACGAGGGGCGAACACTGAAGCTTTCTTT
CASRRGANTEAFF
>TRBV12-3/TRBV12-4|many|TRBJ2-2|TRBD1
TGTGCCAGCAGGGGGACAGGGGGTTTTACCGGGGAGCTGTTTTTT
CASRGTGGFTGELFF
>TRBV28|many|TRBJ1-5|TRBD1
TGTGCCAGCAGTTCTATCAAGAGGGACAGGGACGATCAGCCCCAGCATTTT
CASSSIKRDRDDQPQHF
>TRBV2|many|TRBJ2-7|TRBD1
TGTGCCAGCAACCGAGGGGGCGGGCAGTACTTC
CASNRGGGQYF
>TRBV5-1|NA|TRBJ1-1|NA
TGCGCCAGCAGTTGGGACCGCGAAATTGAAGCTTTCTTT
CASSWDREIEAFF